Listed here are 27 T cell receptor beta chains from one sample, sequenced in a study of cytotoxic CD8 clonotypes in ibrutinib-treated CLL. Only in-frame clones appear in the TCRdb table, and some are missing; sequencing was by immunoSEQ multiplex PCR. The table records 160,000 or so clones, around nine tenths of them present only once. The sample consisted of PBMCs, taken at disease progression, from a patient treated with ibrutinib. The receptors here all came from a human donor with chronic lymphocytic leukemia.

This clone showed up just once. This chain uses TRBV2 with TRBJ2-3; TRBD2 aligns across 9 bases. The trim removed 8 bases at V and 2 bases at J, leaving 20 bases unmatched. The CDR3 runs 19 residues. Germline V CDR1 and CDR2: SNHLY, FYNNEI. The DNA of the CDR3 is TGTGCCAGCCCGGGGCAGGGGTTTTCGGCGGGAGGGCTCACAGATACGCAGTATTTT. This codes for CASPGQGFSAGGLTDTQYF.

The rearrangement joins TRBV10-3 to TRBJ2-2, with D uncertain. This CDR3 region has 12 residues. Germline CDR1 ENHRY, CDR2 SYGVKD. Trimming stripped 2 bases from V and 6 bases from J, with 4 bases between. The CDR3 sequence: CAISEQSGELFF. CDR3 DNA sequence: TGTGCCATCAGTGAGCAGTCCGGGGAGCTGTTTTTT.

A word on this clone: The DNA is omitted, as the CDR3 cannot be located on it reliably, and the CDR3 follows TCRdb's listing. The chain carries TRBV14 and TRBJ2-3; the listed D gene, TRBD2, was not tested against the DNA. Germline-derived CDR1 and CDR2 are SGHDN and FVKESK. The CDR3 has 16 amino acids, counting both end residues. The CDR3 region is CASSPRVAGGSSTKYF.

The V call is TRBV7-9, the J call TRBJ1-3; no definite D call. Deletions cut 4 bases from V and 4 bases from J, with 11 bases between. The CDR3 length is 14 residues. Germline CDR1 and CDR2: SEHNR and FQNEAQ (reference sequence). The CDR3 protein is CASSSYMEGNTIYF. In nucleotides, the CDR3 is TGTGCCAGCAGCTCTTATATGGAGGGAAACACCATATATTTT.

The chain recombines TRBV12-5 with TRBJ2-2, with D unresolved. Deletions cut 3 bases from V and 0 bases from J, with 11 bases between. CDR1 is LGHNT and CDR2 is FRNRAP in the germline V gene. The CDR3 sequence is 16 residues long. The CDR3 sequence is CASGFGVAANTGELFF. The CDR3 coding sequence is TGTGCTAGTGGTTTCGGCGTGGCAGCGAACACCGGGGAGCTGTTTTTT.

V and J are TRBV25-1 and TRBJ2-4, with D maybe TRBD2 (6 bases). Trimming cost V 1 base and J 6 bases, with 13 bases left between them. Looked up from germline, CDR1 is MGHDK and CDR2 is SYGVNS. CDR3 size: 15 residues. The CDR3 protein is CASSEFLGRGNIQYF. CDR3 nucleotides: TGTGCCAGCAGTGAATTTTTAGGGCGGGGAAACATTCAGTACTTC.

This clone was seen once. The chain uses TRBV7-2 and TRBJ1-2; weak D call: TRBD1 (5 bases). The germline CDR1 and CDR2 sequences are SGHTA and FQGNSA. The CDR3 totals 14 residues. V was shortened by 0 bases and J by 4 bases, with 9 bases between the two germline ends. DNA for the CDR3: TGTGCCAGCAGCTTAGCCAGGGAAGCCTATGGCTACACCTTC. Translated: CASSLAREAYGYTF.

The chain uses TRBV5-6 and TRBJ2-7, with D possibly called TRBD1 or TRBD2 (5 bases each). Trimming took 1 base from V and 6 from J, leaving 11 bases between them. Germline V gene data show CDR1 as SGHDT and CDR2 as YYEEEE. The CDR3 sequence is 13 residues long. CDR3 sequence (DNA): TGTGCCAGCAGCTTGATGGGACCCTTCGAGCAGTACTTC. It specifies CASSLMGPFEQYF. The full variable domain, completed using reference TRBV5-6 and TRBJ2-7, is DAGVTQSPTHLIKTRGQQVTLRCSPKSGHDTVSWYQQALGQGPQFIFQYYEEEERQRGNFPDRFSGHQFPNYSSELNVNALLLGDSALYLCASSLMGPFEQYFGPGTRLTVT.

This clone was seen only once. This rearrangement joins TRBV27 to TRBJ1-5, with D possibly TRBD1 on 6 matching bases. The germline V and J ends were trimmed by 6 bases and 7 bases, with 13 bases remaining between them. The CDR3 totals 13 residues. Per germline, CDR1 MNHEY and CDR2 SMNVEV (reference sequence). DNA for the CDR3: TGTGCCAGCAGGCCGACAGGTTCCCAGCCCCAGCATTTT. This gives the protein CASRPTGSQPQHF.

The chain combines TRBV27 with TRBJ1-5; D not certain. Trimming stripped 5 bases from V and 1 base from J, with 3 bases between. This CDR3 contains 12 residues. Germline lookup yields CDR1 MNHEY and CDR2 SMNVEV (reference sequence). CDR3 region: CASSRSNQPQHF. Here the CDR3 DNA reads TGTGCCAGCAGTCGGAGCAATCAGCCCCAGCATTTT.

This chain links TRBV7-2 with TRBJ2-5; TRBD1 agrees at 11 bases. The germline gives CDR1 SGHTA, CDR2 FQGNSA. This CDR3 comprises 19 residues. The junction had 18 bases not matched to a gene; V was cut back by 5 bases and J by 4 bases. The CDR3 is CASSLILGQGAWGGETQYF. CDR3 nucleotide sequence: TGTGCCAGCAGCCTTATCCTTGGACAGGGGGCTTGGGGAGGAGAGACCCAGTACTTC.

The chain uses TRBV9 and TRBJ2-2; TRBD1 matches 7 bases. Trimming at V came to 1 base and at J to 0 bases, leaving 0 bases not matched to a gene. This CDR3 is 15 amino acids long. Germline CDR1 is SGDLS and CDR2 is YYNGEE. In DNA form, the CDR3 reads TGTGCCAGCAGCGTACAGGGGGCGAACACCGGGGAGCTGTTTTTT. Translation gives CASSVQGANTGELFF.

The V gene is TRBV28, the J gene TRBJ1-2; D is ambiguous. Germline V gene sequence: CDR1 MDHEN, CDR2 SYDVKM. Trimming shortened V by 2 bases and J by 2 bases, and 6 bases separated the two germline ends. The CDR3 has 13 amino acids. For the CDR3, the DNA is TGTGCCAGCAGTTTACCAGTCAACTATGGCTACACCTTC. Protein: CASSLPVNYGYTF.

The CDR3 loop is CASSRPGATGWAYEQYF. The CDR3 coding sequence is TGTGCCAGTAGTCGACCGGGGGCCACAGGGTGGGCCTACGAGCAGTACTTC. This chain joins TRBV19 and TRBJ2-7; D could derive from TRBD1 or TRBD2 (6 bases each). The germline V gene has CDR1 LNHDA and CDR2 SQIVND (reference sequence). The CDR3 is 17 amino acids. Trimming pared 5 bases from V and 2 bases from J, leaving 22 bases between.

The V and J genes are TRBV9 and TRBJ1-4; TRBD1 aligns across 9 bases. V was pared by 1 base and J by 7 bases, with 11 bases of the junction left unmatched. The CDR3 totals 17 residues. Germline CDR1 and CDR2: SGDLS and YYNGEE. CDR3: CASSVTAGTGYSEKLFF. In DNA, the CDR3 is TGTGCCAGCAGCGTAACCGCCGGGACAGGGTATTCTGAAAAACTGTTTTTT.

The CDR3 region is CASSVLNTGELFF. As DNA, the CDR3 is TGTGCCAGCAGCGTGCTAAACACCGGGGAGCTGTTTTTT. The rearrangement links TRBV5-5 to TRBJ2-2; no clear D gene. V lost 4 bases to trimming and J lost 2 bases, with 6 bases between them. In germline, CDR1 is SGHKS, CDR2 YYEKEE (reference sequence). This CDR3 has 13 residues.

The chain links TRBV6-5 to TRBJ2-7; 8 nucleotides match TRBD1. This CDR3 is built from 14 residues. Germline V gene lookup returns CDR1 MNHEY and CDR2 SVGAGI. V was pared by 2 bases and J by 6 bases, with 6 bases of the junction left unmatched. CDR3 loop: CASSYDPRGREQYF. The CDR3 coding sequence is TGTGCCAGCAGTTACGATCCCAGGGGGCGCGAGCAGTACTTC.

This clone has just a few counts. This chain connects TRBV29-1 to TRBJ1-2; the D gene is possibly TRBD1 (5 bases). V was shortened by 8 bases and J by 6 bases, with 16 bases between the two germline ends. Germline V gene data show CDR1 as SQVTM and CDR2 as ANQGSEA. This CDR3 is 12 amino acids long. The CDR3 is CSSHWEGHGYTF. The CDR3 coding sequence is TGCAGCTCACACTGGGAGGGGCATGGCTACACCTTC.

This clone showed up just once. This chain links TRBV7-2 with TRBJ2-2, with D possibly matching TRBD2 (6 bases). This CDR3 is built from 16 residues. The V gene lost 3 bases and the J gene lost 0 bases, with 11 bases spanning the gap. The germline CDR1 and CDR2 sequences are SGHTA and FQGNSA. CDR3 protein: CASSFLAPPNTGELFF. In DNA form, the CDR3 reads TGTGCCAGCAGCTTCCTAGCGCCTCCGAACACCGGGGAGCTGTTTTTT. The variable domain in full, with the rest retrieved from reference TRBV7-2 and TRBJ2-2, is GAGVSQSPSNKVTEKGKDVELRCDPISGHTALYWYRQSLGQGLEFLIYFQGNSAPDKSGLPSDRFSAERTGGSVSTLTIQRTQQEDSAVYLCASSFLAPPNTGELFFGEGSRLTVL.

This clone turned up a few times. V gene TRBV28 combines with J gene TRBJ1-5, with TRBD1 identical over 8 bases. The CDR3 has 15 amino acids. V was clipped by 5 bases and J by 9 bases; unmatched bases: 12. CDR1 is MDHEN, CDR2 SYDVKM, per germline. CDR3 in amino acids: CASSPQTTGARPQHF. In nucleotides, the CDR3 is TGTGCCAGCAGTCCCCAAACGACAGGGGCCCGGCCCCAGCATTTT.

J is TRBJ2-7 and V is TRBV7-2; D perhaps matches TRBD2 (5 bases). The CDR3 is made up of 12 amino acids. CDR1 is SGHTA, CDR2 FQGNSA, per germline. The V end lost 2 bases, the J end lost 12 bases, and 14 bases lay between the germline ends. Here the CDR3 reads CASSLNVGEWYF. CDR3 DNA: TGTGCCAGCAGCTTAAATGTCGGGGAATGGTACTTC.

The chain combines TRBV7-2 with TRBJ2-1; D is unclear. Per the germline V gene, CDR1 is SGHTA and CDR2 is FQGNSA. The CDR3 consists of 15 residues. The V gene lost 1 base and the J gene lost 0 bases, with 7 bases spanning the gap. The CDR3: CASSLVVGSYNEQFF. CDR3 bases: TGTGCCAGCAGCTTAGTAGTAGGCTCCTACAATGAGCAGTTCTTC.

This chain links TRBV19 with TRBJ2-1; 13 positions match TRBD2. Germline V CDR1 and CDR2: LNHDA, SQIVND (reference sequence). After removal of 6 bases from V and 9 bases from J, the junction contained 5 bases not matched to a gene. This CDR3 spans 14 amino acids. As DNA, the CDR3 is TGTGCCAGTAGACTAGCGGGAGGGCCTGGTGAGCAGTTCTTC. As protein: CASRLAGGPGEQFF.

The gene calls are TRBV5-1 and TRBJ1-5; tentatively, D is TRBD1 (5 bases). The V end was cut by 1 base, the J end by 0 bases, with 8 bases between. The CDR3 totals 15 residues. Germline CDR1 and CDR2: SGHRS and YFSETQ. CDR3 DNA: TGCGCCAGCAGCTTGCTGGGGGGTAGCAATCAGCCCCAGCATTTT. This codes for CASSLLGGSNQPQHF.

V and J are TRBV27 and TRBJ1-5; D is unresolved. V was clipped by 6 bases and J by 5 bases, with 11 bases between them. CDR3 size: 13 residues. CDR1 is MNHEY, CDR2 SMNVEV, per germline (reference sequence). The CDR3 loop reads CASSRTQHQPQHF. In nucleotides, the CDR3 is TGTGCCAGCAGCCGTACGCAGCATCAGCCCCAGCATTTT.

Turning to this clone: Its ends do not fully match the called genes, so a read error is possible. The CDR3 DNA sequence: TGTGCTAGCAGCTTGGGGGGGGATAGCGGGATAAGTGAGCAGTTCTTC. It is translated as CASSLGGDSGISEQFF. The chain is built from TRBV7-7 and TRBJ2-1, with TRBD2 matching 8 bases. CDR1 and CDR2 from the germline V gene are SSHAT and FNYEAQ (reference sequence). This CDR3 spans 16 amino acids.

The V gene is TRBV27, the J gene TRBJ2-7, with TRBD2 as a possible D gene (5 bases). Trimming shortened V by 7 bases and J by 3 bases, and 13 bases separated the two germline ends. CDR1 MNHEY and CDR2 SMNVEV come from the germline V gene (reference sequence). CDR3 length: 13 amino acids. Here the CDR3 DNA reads TGTGCCAGCACTAGCCCCCTCGACTACGAGCAGTACTTC. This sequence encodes CASTSPLDYEQYF.